Many counts were recorded for the clone carrying this T cell receptor beta chain. The antigen is unknown. With iRepertoire HTBI primers and Arm-PCR of CDR3 regions, TCR beta libraries were built. One entry per CDR3 protein results from TCRdb running MiXCR on the multiplex PCR reads. The table lists some 220,000 distinct CDR3 sequences, about 19% of them singletons. The sample belongs to a study of regulatory T cells in long-lasting Graves disease. Whole-study results and caveats: New patients shared fewer public clonotypes (roughly 910) than persistent patients did (around 2,900).

CDR1 is SGHRS, CDR2 YFSETQ, per germline. The ends were cut back, 2 bases at V and 7 bases at J, with 10 bases in the middle. This CDR3 comprises 13 residues. This sample's time point: newly diagnosed GD, antithyroid drugs for less than 3 months. PBMCs provided the RNA from which the TCR library was made. In addition, the sample was reused for a study of T cells in Graves' hyperthyroidism and ophthalmopathy.

V usage is TRBV5-1 and J usage is TRBJ2-1; D is ambiguous. The sample was peripheral blood mononuclear cells (PBMCs), taken at new diagnosis, from a patient treated with antithyroid drugs. This TCR came from a woman aged 25 to 39 with Graves disease. CDR3 sequence reads: CASSLTLTNEQFF. CDR3 coding DNA: TGCGCCAGCAGCTTAACCCTTACAAATGAGCAGTTCTTC.